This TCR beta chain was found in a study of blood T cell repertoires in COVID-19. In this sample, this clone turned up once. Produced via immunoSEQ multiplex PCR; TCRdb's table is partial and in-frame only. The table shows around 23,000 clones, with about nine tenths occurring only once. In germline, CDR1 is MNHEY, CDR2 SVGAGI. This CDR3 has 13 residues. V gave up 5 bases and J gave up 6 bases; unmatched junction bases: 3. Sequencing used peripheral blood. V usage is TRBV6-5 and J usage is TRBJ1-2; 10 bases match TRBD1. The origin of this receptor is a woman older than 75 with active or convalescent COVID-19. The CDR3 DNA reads TGTGCCAGCAGTATCGGACAGGGGGATGGCTACACCTTC. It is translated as CASSIGQGDGYTF.